Shown below are 23 T cell receptor beta chains from a single sample sequenced in a study of beta chain features in type 1 diabetes. General observations from the study: For Type 1 diabetes patients, all four CD4+ subsets carried TCRB CDR3s that were moderately but significantly shorter.

Every isolated RNA sample was fully reverse transcribed, so sequencing captured expressed TCRB transcripts. Repertoires were generated with immunoSEQ multiplex PCR, while TCRdb's copy carries only in-frame clones and drops some. The sample has more than 550,000 clones, over 12% seen once. No antigen has been assigned to these receptors. The sequencing sample was made of naive CD4+ T cells from blood. These receptors were taken from a young man with type 1 diabetes.

The chain links TRBV7-9 to TRBJ2-1; D is possibly TRBD1 (6 bases). Trimming removed 6 bases at V and 6 bases at J, with 9 bases between. The germline V gene encodes CDR1 SEHNR and CDR2 FQNEAQ (reference sequence). This CDR3 is built from 12 residues. CDR3 bases: TGTGCCAGCAGGCCCAGGGGCAATGAGCAGTTCTTC. Translated: CASRPRGNEQFF.

This clone was found a few times. V usage is TRBV10-3 and J usage is TRBJ2-1, with D hard to call. V was trimmed by 6 bases and J by 8 bases, leaving 8 bases between them. The CDR3 consists of 11 residues. Germline V gene lookup returns CDR1 ENHRY and CDR2 SYGVKD. The CDR3 sequence: CAIRNSDEQFF. In DNA, the CDR3 is TGTGCCATCAGAAACTCGGATGAGCAGTTCTTC.

CDR3 sequence: CASGPGDAYEQYF. The CDR3 DNA is TGTGCCAGCGGCCCGGGTGACGCCTACGAGCAGTACTTC. The V and J genes are TRBV27 and TRBJ2-7; D unclear. This CDR3 contains 13 residues. CDR1 MNHEY and CDR2 SMNVEV come from the germline V gene (reference sequence). V lost 8 bases and J lost 2, with 13 bases in between.

This clone turned up a few times. The chain is built from TRBV27 and TRBJ1-2; TRBD1 matches 7 bases. Germline V gene sequence: CDR1 MNHEY, CDR2 SMNVEV (reference sequence). The V segment lost 5 bases and the J segment 4 bases; nucleotides outside the gene matches: 10. This CDR3 has 15 residues. The CDR3 sequence: CASSRQQGTGYGYTF. The DNA for the CDR3 is TGTGCCAGCAGTCGGCAACAGGGGACGGGCTATGGCTACACCTTC.

This clone was counted between two and nine times. The J gene is TRBJ2-1, the V gene TRBV6-5, with a weak D call TRBD2 (6 bases). Trimming shortened V by 6 bases and J by 5 bases, and 17 bases separated the two germline ends. The germline gives CDR1 MNHEY, CDR2 SVGAGI. This CDR3 comprises 15 residues. Written as DNA, the CDR3 is TGTGCCAGCAGCCTTACGGGGGTTCTTAACAATGAGCAGTTCTTC. Translating gives CASSLTGVLNNEQFF.

The chain is built from TRBV11-2 and TRBJ1-2; no reliable D call. The CDR3 extends over 15 amino acids. Germline V CDR1 and CDR2: SGHAT, FQNNGV. The V gene lost 5 bases and the J gene lost 4 bases, with 17 bases spanning the gap. CDR3 protein: CASSPLRKDFYGYTF. The CDR3 bases are TGTGCCAGCAGCCCTCTCCGGAAAGACTTCTATGGCTACACCTTC. The full variable domain, its missing parts supplied by reference TRBV11-2 and TRBJ1-2, is EAGVAQSPRYKIIEKRQSVAFWCNPISGHATLYWYQQILGQGPKLLIQFQNNGVVDDSQLPKDRFSAERLKGVDSTLKIQPAKLEDSAVYLCASSPLRKDFYGYTFGSGTRLTVV.

In this sample, this clone turned up a few times. J is TRBJ1-1 and V is TRBV25-1; 12 bases line up with TRBD1. The CDR3 contains 13 residues. The germline gives CDR1 MGHDK, CDR2 SYGVNS. The junction had 6 bases not matched to a gene; V was cut back by 5 bases and J by 11 bases. For the CDR3, the DNA is TGTGCCAGCAGTCTACGGGACAGGGGGCTTGCTTTCTTT. This sequence encodes CASSLRDRGLAFF.

This clone occurred a few times. This sequence joins TRBV6-6 and TRBJ2-3; weak D call: TRBD1 (6 bases). CDR1 is MNHNY and CDR2 is SVGAGI in the germline V gene (reference sequence). The ends were cut back, 7 bases at V and 1 base at J, with 15 bases in the middle. The CDR3 runs to 15 residues. As DNA, the CDR3 is TGTGCCAGCACCAGACAGGTAGTAGGCACAGATACGCAGTATTTT. It encodes CASTRQVVGTDTQYF.

This rearrangement joins TRBV2 to TRBJ1-2, with D possibly matching TRBD1 (5 bases). The V gene lost 6 bases and the J gene lost 4 bases, with 18 bases spanning the gap. The CDR3 sequence is 15 residues long. CDR1 SNHLY and CDR2 FYNNEI come from the germline V gene. The CDR3 reads CASREKTGFSYGYTF. In DNA form, the CDR3 reads TGTGCCAGCAGGGAAAAAACAGGTTTCTCCTATGGCTACACCTTC.

The CDR3 nucleotides read TGTGCCTGGAGTGTTTTGGACTACGAGCAGTACTTC. Protein product: CAWSVLDYEQYF. The chain recombines TRBV30 with TRBJ2-7; D is uncertain. Germline V CDR1 and CDR2: GTSNPN, SVGIG (reference sequence). The CDR3 has 12 amino acids. Trimming took 0 bases from V and 3 from J, leaving 6 bases between them.

About this clone itself: The sample contains more than one DNA sequence encoding this CDR3. The genes are TRBV18 and TRBJ1-5; no reliable D call. This CDR3 is built from 15 residues. V shed 2 bases and J shed 0 bases, with 8 bases lying between them. Germline assignment: CDR1 KGHSH and CDR2 LQKENI. The CDR3 sequence is CASSPSGYSNQPQHF. CDR3 DNA: TGTGCCAGCTCACCAAGCGGGTATAGCAATCAGCCCCAGCATTTT.

The chain recombines TRBV20-1 with TRBJ1-2; no firm D call. CDR1 DFQATT and CDR2 SNEGSKA come from the germline V gene (reference sequence). Trimming pared 4 bases from V and 8 bases from J, leaving 11 bases between. The CDR3 extends over 11 amino acids. CDR3 DNA: TGCAGTGCTATTTCCCCCGGGGGCTACACCTTC. This encodes CSAISPGGYTF.

This rearrangement joins TRBV7-3 to TRBJ2-1, with TRBD2 identical over 9 bases. Losses at the gene ends were 2 bases for V and 1 base for J; bases not matched to a gene: 9. Germline V lookup: CDR1 SGHTA, CDR2 FQGTGA. The CDR3 is 18 residues long. The CDR3 sequence is CASSLQGSGGFSYNEQFF. CDR3 nucleotide sequence: TGTGCCAGCAGCTTACAGGGTAGCGGGGGATTTTCCTACAATGAGCAGTTCTTC.

This clone was picked up a small number of times. The CDR3 loop reads CSVGTEADTQYF. The CDR3 DNA sequence: TGCAGCGTTGGGACAGAAGCAGATACGCAGTATTTT. The rearrangement uses TRBV29-1 and TRBJ2-3; weak D call: TRBD1 (6 bases). This CDR3 has 12 amino acids. V lost 4 bases and J lost 4, with 9 bases in between. CDR1 SQVTM and CDR2 ANQGSEA come from the germline V gene.

A few counts support this clone. The chain combines TRBV21-1 with TRBJ1-2. TRBV21-1 is listed as a pseudogene. The CDR3 consists of 15 residues. CDR3 coding DNA: TGTGCCAGCAGCCCCGGGGGTGAGGGCATTGGTGGCTACACCTTC. Its translation: CASSPGGEGIGGYTF.

In this sample, this clone turned up a few times. V gene TRBV7-8 combines with J gene TRBJ1-5; no reliable D call. Germline assignment: CDR1 SGHVS and CDR2 FQNEAQ. V was cut by 4 bases and J by 5 bases, with 12 bases left in between. The CDR3 covers 14 residues. The CDR3 coding sequence is TGTGCCAGCAGCTACCTTGCATGGGATCAGCCCCAGCATTTT. Its translation: CASSYLAWDQPQHF.

V and J are TRBV27 and TRBJ1-2; D is unresolved. Trimming pared 5 bases from V and 0 bases from J, leaving 16 bases between. CDR3 size: 16 residues. The germline gives CDR1 MNHEY, CDR2 SMNVEV (reference sequence). CDR3 in amino acids: CASSPFSRAANYGYTF. The CDR3 DNA follows: TGTGCCAGCAGTCCTTTTTCTAGGGCCGCTAACTATGGCTACACCTTC.

This clone was counted between two and nine times. The chain has TRBV7-2 and TRBJ2-5; 7 bases line up with TRBD1. V shed 2 bases, J shed 2 bases, and the junction held 5 bases outside the gene matches. CDR1 is SGHTA and CDR2 is FQGNSA in the germline V gene. The CDR3 spans 15 residues. For the CDR3, the DNA is TGTGCCAGCAGCTTATCGTGGGGACAGCAAGAGACCCAGTACTTC. This encodes CASSLSWGQQETQYF.

This chain links TRBV5-1 with TRBJ2-5; a weak D match, TRBD2 (6 bases). This CDR3 is built from 14 residues. CDR1 SGHRS and CDR2 YFSETQ come from the germline V gene. Deletions cut 5 bases from V and 0 bases from J, with 11 bases between. Written as DNA, the CDR3 is TGCGCCAGCAGTGGGGCGGGGTACCAAGAGACCCAGTACTTC. Translated, it gives CASSGAGYQETQYF.

This chain uses TRBV28 with TRBJ2-1; D is tentatively TRBD1 or TRBD2 (5 bases each). V lost 4 bases to trimming and J lost 4 bases, with 11 bases between them. The CDR3 has 14 residues. CDR1 MDHEN and CDR2 SYDVKM come from the germline V gene. The CDR3 reads CASSSGTGYNEQFF. DNA for the CDR3: TGTGCCAGCAGTTCGGGGACGGGATACAATGAGCAGTTCTTC.

This clone appeared a few times. The chain is built from TRBV21-1 and TRBJ1-5; the D call of TRBD1 is as the table states it, not checked on the DNA. TRBV21-1 counts as a pseudogene. The CDR3 has 14 amino acids. Here the CDR3 reads CASSRRQDNQPQHF. Here the CDR3 DNA reads TGTGCCAGCAGCAGACGACAGGACAATCAGCCCCAGCATTTT.

This clone has just a few counts. V is TRBV6-5 and J is TRBJ1-2, with 7 bases fitting TRBD1. This CDR3 has 11 residues. Losses at the gene ends were 4 bases for V and 12 bases for J; bases not matched to a gene: 5. Germline V gene lookup returns CDR1 MNHEY and CDR2 SVGAGI. The CDR3 DNA reads TGTGCCAGCAGTTCTCGACAGGGCCACACCTTC. Its translation: CASSSRQGHTF.

In this sample, this clone turned up a few times. The chain recombines TRBV5-4 with TRBJ1-5; TRBD1 matches at 8 bases. The V segment lost 2 bases and the J segment 7 bases; nucleotides outside the gene matches: 5. This CDR3 spans 14 amino acids. The germline V gene has CDR1 SGHNT and CDR2 YYREEE (reference sequence). CDR3 DNA sequence: TGTGCCAGCAGCTTAGACAGGGGTGGACAGCCCCAGCATTTT. Protein product: CASSLDRGGQPQHF.